This T cell receptor beta chain was documented in a study of response to subunit inactivated influenza vaccine. TCRdb re-analysed the RT-PCR reads in MiXCR, keeping a single row per CDR3 protein. The table records about 540,000 distinct CDR3 sequences, approximately 20% of them present only once. V lost 4 bases and J 4 bases, leaving 10 bases between the germline ends. Looked up from germline, CDR1 is LGHDT and CDR2 is YNNKEL (reference sequence). The CDR3 has 13 amino acids. The data were also submitted as part of a second study, on T cells expressing NK-cell markers. Per that paper: UMI-tagged 5'RACE template switching yielded the TCR beta cDNA. Among the experiments, several used an anti-gamma-delta TCR antibody to restrict sorting to alpha-beta TCR T cells. Dominant NKG2C+ clonotypes accounted for roughly 1.0-7.0% of CD8+ T cells in six donors.

The clonotype was recovered from a man in his fifties or sixties who received an inactivated influenza vaccine. The material was CD4+ T cells sorted from PBMCs, obtained approximately 12 days after vaccination. This chain uses TRBV3-1 with TRBJ1-2; a weak D match, TRBD1 (6 bases). CDR3 DNA sequence: TGTGCCAGCAGCCGGGACATATCCTATGGCTACACCTTC. Its translation: CASSRDISYGYTF.